This TCR beta chain was captured by sequencing in a study of CD8 T cells in cerebrospinal fluid in Alzheimer's disease. The germline V gene has CDR1 GTSNPN and CDR2 SVGIG (reference sequence). The CDR3 is 14 residues long. Its frequency marks this clonotype as medium-sized (0.01 to 0.1%). What it recognizes is unknown. Study conclusions and caveats: Finding EBV-specific TCRs in cerebrospinal fluid does not show EBV causes Alzheimer's disease. In mild cognitive impairment or Alzheimer's disease, the biggest CSF clone made up more TCRs than in controls. Versus healthy subjects, Alzheimer's patients more often had clones of at least 3%.

TCRdb re-called the 10x single-cell sequencing reads; every CDR3 protein appears as one record, without DNA. The sample table sets out over a thousand distinct CDR3 sequences. Every participant was in good physical condition without acute infectious disease. This clonotype was obtained from a human donor in good health. Sequencing was carried out using cerebrospinal fluid. V usage is TRBV30 and J usage is TRBJ1-5; checking the TCRdb D call of TRBD1 is not possible without DNA. CDR3 sequence reads: CAWSATGIGQPQHF.